This TCR beta chain emerged from a study of post-analysis software for immune sequencing data. Across the study: The disease courses spanned relapsing-remitting, secondary progressive and progressive-relapsing forms of multiple sclerosis. The study's findings and limits: People with multiple sclerosis had a significantly lower normalized Chao1 diversity than controls did. With TRBV5-6, TRBV5-1 and TRBV20-1 included, five TRBV segments were more frequent in patients than in controls.

Libraries were made from TCR beta cDNA, and they carried unique molecular identifiers. Approximately 500,000 cDNA molecules were obtained per 1 to 10 million input T cells. MiXCR, applied by TCRdb to the PCR reads, yields one record per CDR3 protein. The table lists a few hundred thousand distinct CDR3 sequences, approximately 39% of them singletons. The germline V and J ends were trimmed by 0 bases and 2 bases, with 14 bases remaining between them. CDR1 is DFQATT and CDR2 is SNEGSKA in the germline V gene (reference sequence). The CDR3 runs to 15 residues. This clonotype has more than one count but fewer than ten. Its antigen is as yet unknown.

The sample taken for sequencing was blood. The chain carries TRBV20-1 and TRBJ2-7, with D possibly TRBD1 on 5 matching bases. The clonotype comes from a girl aged 2-10 years with multiple sclerosis. This CDR3 is CSARDSRVGTYEQYF. The CDR3 DNA reads as TGCAGTGCTAGAGATAGCAGGGTTGGCACCTACGAGCAGTACTTC.